This T cell receptor (beta chain) was sequenced in a study of cytomegalovirus exposure and HLA in healthy donors. Trimming cost V 4 bases and J 8 bases, with 14 bases left between them. The CDR3 has 13 amino acids. Per germline, CDR1 MDHEN and CDR2 SYDVKM. Likely unrecorded immune exposures existed in these nominally healthy donors. PCR used 60 Vbeta primers and 13 Jbeta primers. Using immunoSEQ multiplex PCR, the repertoire was profiled, and TCRdb retains in-frame clones only, with some absent. The sample comprises fewer than 250,000 clones, 75% to 80% of which are singletons, and around an eighth rests with the top ten.

The TCR originated in a woman in her 30s in good health and CMV-seropositive. V and J are TRBV28 and TRBJ1-2; the D is unclear. Input material: PBMCs. CDR3 sequence: CASSSPGLAGYTF. In nucleotides, the CDR3 is TGTGCCAGCAGTTCTCCCGGGTTGGCGGGCTACACCTTC.